Listed below are T cell receptor beta chains from one sample, sequenced in a study of cytomegalovirus exposure and HLA in healthy donors. TCRdb's copy holds only in-frame clones and misses some; the assay was immunoSEQ multiplex PCR. The sample consists of about 120,000 clones, about 75% of them appearing once. The specimen was PBMCs. These receptor sequences come from a man in his sixties in good health and CMV-seropositive. Both conserved end residues are part of each CDR3. The order of the fields is V gene, D gene, CDR3 length, J gene, clone size, CDR3 protein, CDR3 DNA. The D gene is left open where the match is weak. Expanded clones are given a class, and other clones once, few, many or no size at all.

>TRBV4-1|NA|14|TRBJ1-5|once
CASSQDRVEGPQHF
TGCGCCAGCAGCCAAGATCGGGTCGAGGGGCCCCAGCATTTT
>TRBV6-1|TRBD1|13|TRBJ2-7|once
CASYPGQGSEQYF
TGTGCCTCCTACCCGGGACAGGGGTCCGAGCAGTACTTC
>TRBV5-8|NA|13|TRBJ1-5|few
CASSFGGEGPQHF
TGTGCCAGCAGCTTCGGGGGTGAGGGGCCCCAGCATTTT
>TRBV2|NA|15|TRBJ1-4|NA
CASRGQRATNEKLFF
TGTGCCAGCAGGGGGCAACGGGCAACTAATGAAAAACTGTTTTTT
>TRBV27|TRBD1|14|TRBJ2-1|few
CASSFGQGYNEQFF
TGTGCCAGCAGTTTCGGACAGGGGTACAATGAGCAGTTCTTC
>TRBV30|NA|13|TRBJ1-2|NA
CAGQSRANYGYTF
TGTGCCGGACAGAGTAGGGCTAACTATGGCTACACCTTC
>TRBV19|NA|15|TRBJ1-4|NA
CASSIWRQSGEKLFF
TGTGCCAGTAGTATTTGGAGGCAGTCGGGGGAAAAACTGTTTTTT
>TRBV28|NA|13|TRBJ1-1|NA
CASSLLLNTEAFF
TGTGCCAGCAGTTTATTGCTAAACACTGAAGCTTTCTTT
>TRBV9|TRBD2|16|TRBJ2-3|NA
CASSVGVAGVTDTQYF
TGTGCCAGCAGCGTAGGGGTAGCGGGGGTCACAGATACGCAGTATTTT
>TRBV19|NA|12|TRBJ1-1|NA
CASSNRGYEAFF
TGTGCCAGTAGTAACCGGGGGTATGAAGCTTTCTTT
>TRBV28|NA|15|TRBJ2-1|NA
CASRRSGSSYNEQFF
TGTGCCAGCAGACGGTCGGGGAGCTCCTACAATGAGCAGTTCTTC
>TRBV7-6|TRBD1|15|TRBJ2-2|NA
CASSGGTGNTGELFF
TGTGCCAGCAGCGGCGGGACAGGGAACACCGGGGAGCTGTTTTTT
>TRBV5-1|TRBD1|12|TRBJ2-1|NA
CASSRAGTGEFF
TGCGCCAGCAGCCGGGCTGGGACAGGCGAGTTCTTC
>TRBV18|TRBD1|16|TRBJ2-2|NA
CASSPQTGVVTGELFF
TGTGCCAGCTCACCGCAGACAGGGGTCGTCACCGGGGAGCTGTTTTTT
>TRBV7-9|TRBD2|16|TRBJ2-1|NA
CASSSRLAGSYNEQFF
TGTGCCAGCAGCTCCCGACTAGCGGGCTCCTACAATGAGCAGTTCTTC
>TRBV19|NA|15|TRBJ2-1|NA
CASSISRGWYNEQFF
TGTGCCAGTAGTATTTCCAGGGGATGGTACAATGAGCAGTTCTTC
>TRBV4-1|TRBD2|16|TRBJ2-5|NA
CASSQGPSGVQETQYF
TGCGCCAGCAGCCAAGGTCCTAGCGGGGTTCAAGAGACCCAGTACTTC
>TRBV28|NA|15|TRBJ2-3|NA
CASSLPGILTDTQYF
TGTGCCAGCAGTTTGCCCGGGATCCTCACAGATACGCAGTATTTT
>TRBV29-1|NA|14|TRBJ2-3|few
CSVEVGRRRDTQYF
TGCAGCGTTGAGGTCGGGAGACGGCGCGATACGCAGTATTTT
>TRBV7-8|NA|15|TRBJ1-4|NA
CASSSRSETGEKLFF
TGTGCCAGCAGCTCCAGATCGGAGACGGGTGAAAAACTGTTTTTT
>TRBV19|NA|12|TRBJ1-1|NA
CASSVTGTEAFF
TGTGCCAGTAGTGTAACGGGGACTGAAGCTTTCTTT
>TRBV2|TRBD1|16|TRBJ2-5|NA
CASSEGTGGTKETQYF
TGTGCCAGCAGTGAAGGGACAGGGGGCACAAAAGAGACCCAGTACTTC
>TRBV7-4|NA|19|TRBJ2-7|NA
CASSTRIYYGADSSYEQYF
TGTGCCAGCAGCACGCGCATTTATTACGGGGCGGACAGCTCCTACGAGCAGTACTTC
>TRBV28|TRBD1|14|TRBJ2-4|NA
CAISDRGTVNIQYF
TGTGCCATCTCGGACAGGGGGACTGTGAACATTCAGTACTTC
>TRBV25-1|TRBD2|16|TRBJ2-1|NA
CASSEFERGVYNEQFF
TGTGCCAGCAGTGAATTCGAGCGGGGGGTTTACAATGAGCAGTTCTTC
>TRBV28|NA|13|TRBJ1-2|NA
CASIPGPNYGYTF
TGTGCCAGCATCCCCGGTCCTAACTATGGCTACACCTTC
>TRBV2|TRBD1|16|TRBJ1-6|NA
CASSQGGGPGRSPLHF
TGTGCCAGCAGTCAGGGGGGCGGCCCGGGTCGGTCACCCCTCCACTTT
>TRBV4-1|NA|14|TRBJ1-3|NA
CASSQAGFGNTIYF
TGCGCCAGCAGCCAAGCAGGGTTTGGAAACACCATATATTTT
>TRBV5-1|TRBD1|16|TRBJ1-1|NA
CASSAGTGWLGTEAFF
TGCGCCAGCAGCGCCGGGACAGGGTGGTTGGGCACTGAAGCTTTCTTT
>TRBV27|TRBD2|15|TRBJ2-1|once
CASTHGTSGRVEQFF
TGTGCCAGCACCCATGGTACTAGCGGGCGAGTCGAGCAGTTCTTC
>TRBV11-2|TRBD1|14|TRBJ1-5|NA
CASSLAGGGQPQHF
TGTGCCAGCAGCTTAGCAGGGGGCGGCCAGCCCCAGCATTTT
>TRBV14|TRBD2|13|TRBJ2-7|NA
CASSLQLAGEQYF
TGTGCCAGCAGCCTTCAACTAGCGGGCGAGCAGTACTTC
>TRBV5-1|NA|14|TRBJ1-1|NA
CASSSGAATLEAFF
TGCGCCAGCAGCTCAGGGGCCGCGACCCTTGAAGCTTTCTTT
>TRBV11-2|NA|16|TRBJ2-6|NA
CASSFAIPGVANVLTF
TGTGCCAGCAGCTTCGCCATCCCAGGGGTGGCCAACGTCCTGACTTTC
>TRBV4-1|NA|16|TRBJ1-6|once
CASSHAGTPGGSPLHF
TGCGCCAGCAGCCACGCCGGGACTCCCGGGGGTTCACCCCTCCACTTT
>TRBV6-5|NA|13|TRBJ1-5|NA
CASSQNSLQPQHF
TGTGCCAGCAGCCAAAACTCGCTGCAGCCCCAGCATTTT
>TRBV7-8|NA|17|TRBJ1-5|NA
CASSLDRRGERGQPQHF
TGTGCCAGCAGCTTAGATCGCCGGGGAGAACGGGGACAGCCCCAGCATTTT
>TRBV2|NA|14|TRBJ2-7|NA
CASSSLADTYEQYF
TGTGCCAGCAGTAGTCTAGCAGATACCTACGAGCAGTACTTC
>TRBV6-6|NA|14|TRBJ1-2|NA
CASSYDGAAAGYTF
TGTGCCAGCAGTTACGATGGAGCAGCTGCTGGCTACACCTTC
>TRBV2|NA|14|TRBJ2-7|NA
CASRPETGPYEQYF
TGTGCCAGCAGACCCGAGACAGGACCTTACGAGCAGTACTTC
>TRBV7-9|TRBD1|16|TRBJ1-1|NA
CATSALGDRLNTEAFF
TGTGCCACTTCGGCCCTTGGGGACAGGCTGAACACTGAAGCTTTCTTT
>TRBV2|TRBD2|15|TRBJ2-1|NA
CASSEGTSGDNEQFF
TGTGCCAGCAGTGAGGGGACTAGCGGAGACAATGAGCAGTTCTTC
>TRBV18|NA|13|TRBJ1-1|NA
CASAGAMDTEAFF
TGTGCCAGCGCGGGGGCTATGGACACTGAAGCTTTCTTT
>TRBV5-1|NA|15|TRBJ1-3|NA
CASSLEQISGNTIYF
TGCGCCAGCAGCTTGGAACAGATCTCTGGAAACACCATATATTTT
>TRBV7-3|TRBD2|17|TRBJ2-3|NA
CASSFLAGGFNTDTQYF
TGTGCCAGCAGCTTCTTGGCGGGGGGGTTTAACACAGATACGCAGTATTTT
>TRBV6-1|NA|16|TRBJ1-5|NA
CASSEHLDLSNQPQHF
TGTGCCAGCAGTGAACATCTAGATCTTAGCAATCAGCCCCAGCATTTT
>TRBV28|NA|15|TRBJ2-1|NA
CASSFGLDGVNEQFF
TGTGCCAGCAGTTTCGGGCTAGACGGGGTGAATGAGCAGTTCTTC
>TRBV7-2|NA|20|TRBJ2-2|NA
CASSLAGTGGLALNTGELFF
TGTGCCAGCAGCTTAGCGGGGACCGGGGGGCTAGCGTTGAACACCGGGGAGCTGTTTTTT
>TRBV5-1|TRBD1|14|TRBJ1-1|few
CASSLRQGSAEAFF
TGCGCCAGCAGCTTGCGACAGGGGAGCGCTGAAGCTTTCTTT
>TRBV11-2|NA|14|TRBJ2-7|once
CASSAITGIGEQYF
TGTGCCAGCAGCGCCATTACGGGGATAGGCGAGCAGTACTTC
>TRBV18|TRBD1|14|TRBJ1-5|NA
CASSEDRANQPQHF
TGTGCCAGCTCGGAAGACAGGGCAAATCAGCCCCAGCATTTT